The T cell receptor (beta chain) described here comes from a study of spatial heterogeneity in lung cancer. Across the whole study: Alpha-chain sequences were consistently detected less often than beta-chain sequences. The study observed each unique TCR and UMI combination more than ten times on average in raw reads.

With 1 base clipped from V and 1 base from J, the junction kept 6 bases outside the gene matches. The CDR3 consists of 16 residues. The germline V gene encodes CDR1 LNHNV and CDR2 YYDKDF (reference sequence). TCRdb itself ran the 5' RACE reads through MiXCR, one entry per CDR3 protein. The top ten clones hold under 85% of a sample with about 7,000 distinct CDR3 sequences, around 7% of them seen once. Specified time point: sample taken at primary tumor resection. A total of fewer than 80 untreated early-stage non-small cell lung cancer patients served as donors. No cells were sorted before sequencing. The whole RNA sequenced was extracted from tumor, nontumor lung or frozen PBMC. This clonotype has a count of ten or more.

This receptor was taken from a male donor with early-stage non-small cell lung cancer. The sequenced sample was PBMCs, obtained at surgery. The V gene is TRBV15, the J gene TRBJ2-7; TRBD1 matches at 8 bases. Here the CDR3 reads CATSRAGQGFSYEQYF. Here the CDR3 DNA reads TGTGCCACCAGCAGAGCAGGACAGGGCTTTTCCTACGAGCAGTACTTC.